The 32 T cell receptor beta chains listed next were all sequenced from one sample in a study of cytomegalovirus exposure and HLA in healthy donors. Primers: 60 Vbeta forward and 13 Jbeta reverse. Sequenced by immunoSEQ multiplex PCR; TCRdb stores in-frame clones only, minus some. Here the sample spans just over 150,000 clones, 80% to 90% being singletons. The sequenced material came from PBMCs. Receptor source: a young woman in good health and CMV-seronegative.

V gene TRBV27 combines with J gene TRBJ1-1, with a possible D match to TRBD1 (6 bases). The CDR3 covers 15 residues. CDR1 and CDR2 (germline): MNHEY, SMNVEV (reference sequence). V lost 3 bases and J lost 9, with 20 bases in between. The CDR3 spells CASSFLSGGALKAFF. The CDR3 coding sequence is TGTGCCAGCAGTTTTCTGTCGGGGGGCGCTTTGAAAGCTTTCTTT.

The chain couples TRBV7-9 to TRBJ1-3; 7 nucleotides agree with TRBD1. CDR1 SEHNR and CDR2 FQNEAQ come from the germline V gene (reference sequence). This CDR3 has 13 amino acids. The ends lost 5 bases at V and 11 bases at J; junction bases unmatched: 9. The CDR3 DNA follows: TGTGCCAGCAGCCTCGGAGGGGGCATGCCCATATATTTT. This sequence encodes CASSLGGGMPIYF.

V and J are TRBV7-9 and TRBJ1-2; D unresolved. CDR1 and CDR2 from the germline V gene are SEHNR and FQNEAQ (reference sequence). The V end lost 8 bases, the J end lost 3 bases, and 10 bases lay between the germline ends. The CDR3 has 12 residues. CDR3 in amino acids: CASSSTYYGYTF. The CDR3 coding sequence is TGTGCCAGCTCCTCTACTTACTATGGCTACACCTTC.

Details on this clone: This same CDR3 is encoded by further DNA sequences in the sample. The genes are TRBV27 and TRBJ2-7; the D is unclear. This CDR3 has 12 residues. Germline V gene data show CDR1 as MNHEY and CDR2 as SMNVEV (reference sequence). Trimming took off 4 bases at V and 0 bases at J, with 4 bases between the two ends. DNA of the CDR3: TGTGCCAGCAGTTCTAGCTCCTACGAGCAGTACTTC. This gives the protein CASSSSSYEQYF.

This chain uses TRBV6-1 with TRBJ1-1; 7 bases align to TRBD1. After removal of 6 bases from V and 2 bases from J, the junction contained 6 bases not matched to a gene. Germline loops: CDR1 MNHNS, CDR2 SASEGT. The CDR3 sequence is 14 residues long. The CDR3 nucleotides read TGTGCCAGCAGAAGACAGGGAGCCAACACTGAAGCTTTCTTT. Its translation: CASRRQGANTEAFF.

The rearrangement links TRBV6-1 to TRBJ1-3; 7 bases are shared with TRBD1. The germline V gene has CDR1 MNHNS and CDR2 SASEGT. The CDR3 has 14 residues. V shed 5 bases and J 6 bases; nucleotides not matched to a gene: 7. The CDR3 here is CASSLGTDVNTIYF. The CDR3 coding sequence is TGTGCCAGCAGTCTAGGGACAGACGTAAACACCATATATTTT.

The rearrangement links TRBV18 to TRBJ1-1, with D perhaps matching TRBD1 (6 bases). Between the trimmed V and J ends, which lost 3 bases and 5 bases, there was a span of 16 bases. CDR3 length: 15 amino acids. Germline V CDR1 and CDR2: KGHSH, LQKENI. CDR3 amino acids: CASSPSSSQGTEAFF. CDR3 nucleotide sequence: TGTGCCAGCTCACCGTCGTCGTCCCAGGGGACTGAAGCTTTCTTT.

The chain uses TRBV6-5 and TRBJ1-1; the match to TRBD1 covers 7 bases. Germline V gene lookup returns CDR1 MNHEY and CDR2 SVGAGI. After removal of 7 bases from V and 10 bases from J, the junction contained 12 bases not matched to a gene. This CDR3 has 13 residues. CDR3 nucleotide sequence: TGTGCCAGCACCCCGACAGGGTCGAGTCGAGCTTTCTTT. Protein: CASTPTGSSRAFF.

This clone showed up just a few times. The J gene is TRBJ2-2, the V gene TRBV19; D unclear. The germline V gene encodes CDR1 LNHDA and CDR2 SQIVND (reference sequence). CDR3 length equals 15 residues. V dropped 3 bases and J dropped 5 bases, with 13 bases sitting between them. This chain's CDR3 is CASSIAVGGTGELFF. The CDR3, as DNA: TGTGCCAGTAGTATCGCGGTGGGTGGTACCGGGGAGCTGTTTTTT.

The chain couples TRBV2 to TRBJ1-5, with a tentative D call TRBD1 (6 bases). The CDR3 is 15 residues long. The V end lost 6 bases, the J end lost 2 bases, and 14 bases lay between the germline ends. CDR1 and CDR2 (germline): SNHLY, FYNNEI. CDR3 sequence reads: CASRPGRGGNQPQHF. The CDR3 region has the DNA TGTGCCAGCAGGCCGGGGAGGGGGGGCAATCAGCCCCAGCATTTT.

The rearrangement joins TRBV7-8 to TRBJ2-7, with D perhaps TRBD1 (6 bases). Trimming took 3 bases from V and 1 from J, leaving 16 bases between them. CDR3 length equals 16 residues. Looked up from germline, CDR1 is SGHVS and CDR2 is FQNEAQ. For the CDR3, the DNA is TGTGCCAGCAGCTTCTACAGGGTCCCATCTTCCTACGAGCAGTACTTC. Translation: CASSFYRVPSSYEQYF. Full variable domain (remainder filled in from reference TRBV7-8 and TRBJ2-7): GAGVSQSPRYKVAKRGQDVALRCDPISGHVSLFWYQQALGQGPEFLTYFQNEAQLDKSGLPSDRFFAERPEGSVSTLKIQRTQQEDSAVYLCASSFYRVPSSYEQYFGPGTRLTVT.

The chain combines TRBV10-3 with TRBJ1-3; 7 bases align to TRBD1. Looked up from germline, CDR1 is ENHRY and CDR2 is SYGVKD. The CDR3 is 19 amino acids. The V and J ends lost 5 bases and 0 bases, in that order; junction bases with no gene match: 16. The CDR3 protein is CAISLPGQNSRSSGNTIYF. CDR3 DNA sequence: TGTGCCATCAGTCTCCCGGGACAGAATTCGAGGAGCTCTGGAAACACCATATATTTT.

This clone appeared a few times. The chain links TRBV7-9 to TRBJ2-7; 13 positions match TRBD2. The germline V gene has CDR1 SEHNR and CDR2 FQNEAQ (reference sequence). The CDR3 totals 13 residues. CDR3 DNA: TGTGCAGTCGGACTAGCGGGAGCGTACGAGCAGTACTTC. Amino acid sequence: CAVGLAGAYEQYF.

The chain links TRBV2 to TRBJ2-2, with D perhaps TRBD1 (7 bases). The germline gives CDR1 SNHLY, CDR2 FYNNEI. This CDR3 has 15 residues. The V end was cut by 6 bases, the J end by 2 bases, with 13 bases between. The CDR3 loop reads CASRPQGGNTGELFF. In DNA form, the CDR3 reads TGTGCCAGCAGACCCCAGGGGGGTAACACCGGGGAGCTGTTTTTT.

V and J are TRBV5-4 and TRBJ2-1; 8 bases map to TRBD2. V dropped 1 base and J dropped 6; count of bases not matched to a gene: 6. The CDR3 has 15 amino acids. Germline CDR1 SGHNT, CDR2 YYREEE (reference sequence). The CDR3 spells CASSLIGTSANEQFF. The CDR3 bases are TGTGCCAGCAGCTTGATCGGGACTAGTGCCAATGAGCAGTTCTTC.

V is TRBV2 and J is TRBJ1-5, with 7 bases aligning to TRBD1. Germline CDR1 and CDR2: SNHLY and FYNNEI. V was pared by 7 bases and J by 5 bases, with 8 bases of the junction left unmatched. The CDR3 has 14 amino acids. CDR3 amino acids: CASTAEGADQPQHF. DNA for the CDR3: TGTGCCAGCACGGCTGAGGGGGCCGATCAGCCCCAGCATTTT.

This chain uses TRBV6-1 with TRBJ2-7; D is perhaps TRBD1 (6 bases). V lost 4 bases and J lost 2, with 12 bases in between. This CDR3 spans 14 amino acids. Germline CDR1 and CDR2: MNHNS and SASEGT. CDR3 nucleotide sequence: TGTGCCAGCAGTGTCGTGGACAGTACCTACGAGCAGTACTTC. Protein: CASSVVDSTYEQYF.

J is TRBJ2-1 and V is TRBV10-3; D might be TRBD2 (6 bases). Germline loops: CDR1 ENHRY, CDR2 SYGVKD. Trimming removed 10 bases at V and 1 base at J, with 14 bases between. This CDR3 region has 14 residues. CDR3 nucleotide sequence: TGTGCCACCAACGGCGGGACTTCCTACAATGAGCAGTTCTTC. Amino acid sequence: CATNGGTSYNEQFF.

The CDR3: CASSYWGGGYTF. The CDR3 coding sequence is TGTGCCAGCAGTTACTGGGGGGGTGGCTACACCTTC. V is TRBV6-6 and J is TRBJ1-2; weak D call: TRBD1 (5 bases). CDR1 MNHNY and CDR2 SVGAGI come from the germline V gene (reference sequence). The CDR3 runs 12 residues. V lost 1 base, J lost 7 bases, and 7 bases lay in between.

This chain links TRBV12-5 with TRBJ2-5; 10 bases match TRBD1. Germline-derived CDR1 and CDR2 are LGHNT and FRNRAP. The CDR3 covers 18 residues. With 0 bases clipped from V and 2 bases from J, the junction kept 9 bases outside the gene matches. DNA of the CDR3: TGTGCTAGTGGTTTGGTACTTGGACAGGGGGGTGGTCAAGAGACCCAGTACTTC. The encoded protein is CASGLVLGQGGGQETQYF.

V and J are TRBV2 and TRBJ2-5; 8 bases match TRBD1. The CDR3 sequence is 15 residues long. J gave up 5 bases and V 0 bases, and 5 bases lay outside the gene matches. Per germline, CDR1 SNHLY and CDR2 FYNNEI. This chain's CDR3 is CASSEAQGGSETQYF. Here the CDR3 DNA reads TGTGCCAGCAGTGAAGCACAGGGGGGCTCGGAGACCCAGTACTTC.

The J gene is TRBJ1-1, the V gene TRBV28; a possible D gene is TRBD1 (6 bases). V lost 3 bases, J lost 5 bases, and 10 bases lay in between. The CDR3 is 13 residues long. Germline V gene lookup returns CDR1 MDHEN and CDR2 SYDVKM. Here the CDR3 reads CASSLPGVTEAFF. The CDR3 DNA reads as TGTGCCAGCAGTTTGCCAGGGGTTACTGAAGCTTTCTTT.

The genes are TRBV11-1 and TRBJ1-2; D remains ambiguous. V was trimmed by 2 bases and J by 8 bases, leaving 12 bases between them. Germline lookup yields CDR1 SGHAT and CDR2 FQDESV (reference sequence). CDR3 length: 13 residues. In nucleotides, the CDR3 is TGTGCCAGCAGCTTACCGGGATTGGAGGGCTACACCTTC. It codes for CASSLPGLEGYTF.

DNA of the CDR3: TGTGCCAGCAGCCCAAGCGGCAGAACTCACTCCTACAATGAGCAGTTCTTC. As protein: CASSPSGRTHSYNEQFF. The chain employs TRBV11-1 and TRBJ2-1; tentatively, D is TRBD2 (5 bases). V dropped 5 bases and J dropped 0 bases, with 17 bases sitting between them. In germline, CDR1 is SGHAT, CDR2 FQDESV (reference sequence). CDR3 length equals 17 residues.

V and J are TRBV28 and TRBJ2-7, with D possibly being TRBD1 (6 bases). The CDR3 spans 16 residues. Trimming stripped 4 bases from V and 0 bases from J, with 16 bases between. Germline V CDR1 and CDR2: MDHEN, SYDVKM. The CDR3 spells CASSSLLRGRSYEQYF. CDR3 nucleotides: TGTGCCAGCAGTTCCCTCCTCAGGGGCCGCTCCTACGAGCAGTACTTC.

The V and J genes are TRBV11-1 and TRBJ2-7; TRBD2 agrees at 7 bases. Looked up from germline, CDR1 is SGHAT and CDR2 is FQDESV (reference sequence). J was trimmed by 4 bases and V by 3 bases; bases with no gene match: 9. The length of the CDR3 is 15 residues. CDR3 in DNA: TGTGCCAGCAGCTTTGTCTCGGGGGGTATTTACGAGCAGTACTTC. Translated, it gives CASSFVSGGIYEQYF.

The CDR3 DNA reads TGTGCCAGCAGTTTAGTAGACTCCCCCCCCTACGAGCAGTACTTC. Translation: CASSLVDSPPYEQYF. The chain recombines TRBV28 with TRBJ2-7; unclear D gene. Germline lookup yields CDR1 MDHEN and CDR2 SYDVKM. The CDR3 extends over 15 amino acids. The V and J ends lost 2 bases and 2 bases respectively, with 13 bases between them.

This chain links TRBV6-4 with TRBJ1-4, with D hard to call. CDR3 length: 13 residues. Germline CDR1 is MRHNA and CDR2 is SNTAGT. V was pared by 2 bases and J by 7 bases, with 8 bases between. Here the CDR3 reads CASSDREGEKLFF. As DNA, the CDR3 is TGTGCCAGCAGTGACAGGGAGGGTGAAAAACTGTTTTTT.

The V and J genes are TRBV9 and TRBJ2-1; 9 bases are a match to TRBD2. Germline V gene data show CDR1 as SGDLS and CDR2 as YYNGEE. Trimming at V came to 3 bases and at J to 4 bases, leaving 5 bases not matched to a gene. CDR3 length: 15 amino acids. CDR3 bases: TGTGCCAGCAGCGAATTAGCGGGAGTTTACAATGAGCAGTTCTTC. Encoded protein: CASSELAGVYNEQFF.

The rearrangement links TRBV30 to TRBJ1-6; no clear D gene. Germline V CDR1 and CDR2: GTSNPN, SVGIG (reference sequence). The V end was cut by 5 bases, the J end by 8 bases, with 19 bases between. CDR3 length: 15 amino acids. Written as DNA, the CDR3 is TGTGCCTGGGGCCAGCCGTGGATAGAGGATTCACCCCTCCACTTT. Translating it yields CAWGQPWIEDSPLHF.

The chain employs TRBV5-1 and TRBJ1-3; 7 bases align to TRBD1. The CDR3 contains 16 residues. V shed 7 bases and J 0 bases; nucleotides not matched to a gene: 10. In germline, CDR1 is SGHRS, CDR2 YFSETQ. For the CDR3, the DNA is TGCGCCAGCTCCCCCTCGGGACAGATCTCTGGAAACACCATATATTTT. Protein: CASSPSGQISGNTIYF.

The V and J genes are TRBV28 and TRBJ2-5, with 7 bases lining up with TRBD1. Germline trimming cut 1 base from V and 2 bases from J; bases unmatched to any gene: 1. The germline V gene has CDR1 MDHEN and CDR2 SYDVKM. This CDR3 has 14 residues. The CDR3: CASSLYRGQETQYF. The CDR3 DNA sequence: TGTGCCAGCAGTTTATACAGGGGACAAGAGACCCAGTACTTC.